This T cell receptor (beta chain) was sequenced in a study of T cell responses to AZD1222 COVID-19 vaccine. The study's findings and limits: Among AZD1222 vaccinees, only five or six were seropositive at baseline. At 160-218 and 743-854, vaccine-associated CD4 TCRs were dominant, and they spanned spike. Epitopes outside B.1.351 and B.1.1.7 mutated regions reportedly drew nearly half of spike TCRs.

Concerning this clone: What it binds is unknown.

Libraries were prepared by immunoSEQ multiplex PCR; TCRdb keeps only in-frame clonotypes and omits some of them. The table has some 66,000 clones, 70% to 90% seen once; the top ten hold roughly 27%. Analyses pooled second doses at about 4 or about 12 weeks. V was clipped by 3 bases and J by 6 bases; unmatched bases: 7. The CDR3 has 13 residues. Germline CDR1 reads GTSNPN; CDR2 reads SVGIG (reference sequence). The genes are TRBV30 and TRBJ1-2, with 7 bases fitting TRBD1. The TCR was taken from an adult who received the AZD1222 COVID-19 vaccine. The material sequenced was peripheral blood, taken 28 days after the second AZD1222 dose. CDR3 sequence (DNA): TGTGCCTGGAGAAGGTCAGGGGGGGATGGCTACACCTTC. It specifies CAWRRSGGDGYTF.